The 16 T cell receptor beta chains reported below all come from one sample, sequenced in a study of blood T cell repertoires in COVID-19. Data came from immunoSEQ multiplex PCR; TCRdb stores just in-frame clones and leaves some out. Of about 160,000 clones in the sample, 88% are singletons; the top ten hold around 6.7%. Sequencing was carried out using PBMCs or T cells enriched from blood (not recorded which). All receptors derive from a woman aged 45-59 years who had recovered from COVID-19.

This sequence joins TRBV6-2 or TRBV6-3 and TRBJ2-7, with a weak D call TRBD1 (6 bases). With 6 bases removed from V and 0 bases from J, the gap between germline ends came to 18 bases. The V gene's germline CDR1 is MNHEY and CDR2 SVGEGT. This CDR3 is 16 amino acids long. In nucleotides, the CDR3 is TGTGCCAGCAGCCCACACACCGGGACATTCTCCTACGAGCAGTACTTC. Protein sequence: CASSPHTGTFSYEQYF.

This sequence joins TRBV30 and TRBJ1-2, with a tentative D call TRBD1 (6 bases). The CDR3 has 11 amino acids. From germline, CDR1 is GTSNPN and CDR2 SVGIG (reference sequence). With 5 bases removed from V and 2 bases from J, the gap between germline ends came to 6 bases. The CDR3 nucleotides read TGTGCCTGGGGACAGAACTATGGCTACACCTTC. It specifies CAWGQNYGYTF.

The rearrangement links TRBV15 to TRBJ2-7; a weak D match, TRBD1 (6 bases). The CDR3 is 15 residues long. The V end was cut by 1 base, the J end by 2 bases, with 12 bases between. Germline V lookup: CDR1 LNHNV, CDR2 YYDKDF (reference sequence). The CDR3 DNA reads as TGTGCCACCAGCAGAGCGGACAGCCGACCCTACGAGCAGTACTTC. Translation: CATSRADSRPYEQYF.

This clone was recorded only once. The genes are TRBV2 and TRBJ1-1; no clear D. Germline V gives CDR1 SNHLY, CDR2 FYNNEI. CDR3 length: 11 residues. Trimming pared 6 bases from V and 7 bases from J, leaving 9 bases between. The CDR3 coding sequence is TGTGCCAGCAGCCAACAGTTTGAAGCTTTCTTT. Translated, it gives CASSQQFEAFF.

This sequence joins TRBV5-1 and TRBJ2-7; the match to TRBD1 covers 7 bases. The germline gives CDR1 SGHRS, CDR2 YFSETQ. V was pared by 0 bases and J by 3 bases, with 12 bases of the junction left unmatched. The CDR3 has 17 residues. This CDR3 is CASSLAMTGTVFYEQYF. The CDR3 DNA reads TGCGCCAGCAGCTTGGCAATGACCGGGACAGTCTTCTACGAGCAGTACTTC.

The V gene is TRBV7-2, the J gene TRBJ2-3; D may be TRBD1 (6 bases). V was trimmed by 4 bases and J by 0 bases, leaving 11 bases between them. The CDR3 extends over 15 amino acids. Germline V gene data show CDR1 as SGHTA and CDR2 as FQGNSA. The CDR3 loop reads CASSYKTGSTDTQYF. CDR3 DNA: TGTGCCAGCAGCTACAAAACAGGGAGCACAGATACGCAGTATTTT.

This clone was recorded once. The chain uses TRBV9 and TRBJ2-1; D gene ambiguous. V was clipped by 0 bases and J by 9 bases, with 10 bases between them. The CDR3 runs 13 residues. Germline CDR1 and CDR2: SGDLS and YYNGEE. The CDR3, as DNA: TGTGCCAGCAGCGTAGATCTGAGTTCTGAGCAGTTCTTC. It specifies CASSVDLSSEQFF.

V usage is TRBV18 and J usage is TRBJ2-7; maybe TRBD2 (5 bases). V shed 2 bases and J shed 6 bases, with 17 bases lying between them. CDR1 is KGHSH, CDR2 LQKENI, per germline. This CDR3 contains 15 residues. CDR3 residues: CASSPEGTPPLEQYF. The CDR3, as DNA: TGTGCCAGCTCACCAGAGGGAACCCCCCCCCTCGAGCAGTACTTC.

The chain recombines TRBV19 with TRBJ2-5; the D gene is possibly TRBD1 (7 bases). Trimming left V 5 bases short and J 5 bases short, with 15 bases between. The length of the CDR3 is 14 residues. Germline values: CDR1 LNHDA, CDR2 SQIVND (reference sequence). CDR3 sequence reads: CASSYDRAGETQYF. CDR3 DNA: TGTGCCAGTAGTTACGACAGGGCGGGGGAGACCCAGTACTTC.

This chain connects TRBV5-8 to TRBJ2-7; 8 nucleotides align to TRBD1. Germline trimming cut 5 bases from V and 2 bases from J; bases unmatched to any gene: 6. The CDR3 runs to 14 residues. In germline, CDR1 is SGHTS, CDR2 YDEGEE. In nucleotides, the CDR3 is TGTGCCAGCAGGGGCAGGGGGCGGGCCTACGAGCAGTACTTC. It codes for CASRGRGRAYEQYF.

This chain uses TRBV5-4 with TRBJ1-3; D call uncertain. The germline V and J ends were trimmed by 1 base and 7 bases, with 15 bases remaining between them. CDR3 length equals 15 residues. Germline loops: CDR1 SGHNT, CDR2 YYREEE (reference sequence). The DNA of the CDR3 is TGTGCCAGCAGCTTGTCCGGGGATAGGAGGAACACCATATATTTT. Translated, it gives CASSLSGDRRNTIYF.

The CDR3 spells CASSLEVARLARPDTQYF. In nucleotides, the CDR3 is TGTGCCAGCAGCCTAGAGGTGGCCAGACTAGCAAGGCCAGATACGCAGTATTTT. This chain links TRBV7-2 with TRBJ2-3; 7 positions agree with TRBD2. The CDR3 loop spans 18 amino acids. V lost 5 bases to trimming and J lost 4 bases; unmatched junction nucleotides: 18. Germline lookup yields CDR1 SGHTA and CDR2 FQGNSA. Based on the CDR3 plus reference TRBV7-2 and TRBJ2-3, the full variable domain is GAGVSQSPSNKVTEKGKDVELRCDPISGHTALYWYRQSLGQGLEFLIYFQGNSAPDKSGLPSDRFSAERTGGSVSTLTIQRTQQEDSAVYLCASSLEVARLARPDTQYFGPGTRLTVL.

The chain couples TRBV6-2 or TRBV6-3 to TRBJ2-4; 10 bases match TRBD2. The CDR3 extends over 16 amino acids. Germline loops: CDR1 MNHEY, CDR2 SVGEGT. The V and J ends lost 5 bases and 0 bases, in that order; junction bases with no gene match: 4. CDR3 protein: CASSKVAGGAKNIQYF. DNA for the CDR3: TGTGCCAGCAGTAAGGTAGCGGGGGGAGCCAAAAACATTCAGTACTTC.

This chain joins TRBV19 and TRBJ1-3, with 9 bases that match TRBD1. V gave up 6 bases and J gave up 2 bases; unmatched junction bases: 11. CDR3 length: 17 amino acids. Germline V lookup: CDR1 LNHDA, CDR2 SQIVND (reference sequence). The CDR3 reads CASRPRTGASPGNTIYF. The CDR3 DNA reads as TGTGCCAGTAGACCCCGGACAGGGGCTTCCCCTGGAAACACCATATATTTT.

A few counts support this clone. The V and J genes are TRBV3-1 (or the pseudogene TRBV3-2) and TRBJ1-1; D perhaps matches TRBD1 (5 bases). The V gene's germline CDR1 is LGHDT and CDR2 YNNKEL (reference sequence). V lost 0 bases and J 7 bases, leaving 12 bases between the germline ends. This CDR3 contains 14 residues. CDR3: CASSQDSGLGEAFF. In nucleotides, the CDR3 is TGTGCCAGCAGCCAAGATTCAGGGTTGGGTGAAGCTTTCTTT.

The chain recombines TRBV4-3 with TRBJ2-7; 7 bases agree with TRBD1. CDR3 length: 15 amino acids. CDR1 is LGHNA, CDR2 YSLEER, per germline. Losses at the gene ends were 4 bases for V and 0 bases for J; bases not matched to a gene: 6. The CDR3 protein is CASSPGQESSYEQYF. CDR3 nucleotides: TGCGCCAGCAGCCCCGGACAGGAGAGCTCCTACGAGCAGTACTTC.